The 24 T cell receptor beta chains below were found in one sample sequenced in a study of OX40 agonist ivuxolimab in advanced cancers. Assay: immunoSEQ multiplex PCR; the TCRdb copy retains only in-frame clones and omits some. The sample lists fewer than 200,000 clones; 94% were seen once. Sequencing was performed on CD4+ or CD8+ T cells sorted from blood, taken in a trial of the OX40 agonist ivuxolimab. Receptor source: an adult with an advanced solid tumor such as melanoma, head and neck, liver or kidney cancer.

The V gene is TRBV5-5, the J gene TRBJ1-4; D gene ambiguous. The CDR3 is made up of 14 amino acids. Germline CDR1 reads SGHKS; CDR2 reads YYEKEE (reference sequence). V was shortened by 4 bases and J by 0 bases, with 7 bases between the two germline ends. CDR3 in DNA: TGTGCCAGCAGCCCTCATGCAACTAATGAAAAACTGTTTTTT. It codes for CASSPHATNEKLFF.

The J gene is TRBJ1-1, the V gene TRBV18; 8 nucleotides align to TRBD1. This CDR3 is built from 13 residues. Germline assignment: CDR1 KGHSH and CDR2 LQKENI. With 4 bases clipped from V and 10 bases from J, the junction kept 8 bases outside the gene matches. This chain's CDR3 is CASSHDRGSLAFF. The CDR3 bases are TGTGCCAGCTCACACGACAGGGGATCCCTAGCTTTCTTT.

The V and J genes are TRBV7-2 and TRBJ1-3; possibly TRBD1 for D (5 bases). Germline V CDR1 and CDR2: SGHTA, FQGNSA. The CDR3 extends over 13 amino acids. Between the trimmed V and J ends, which lost 4 bases and 3 bases, there was a span of 7 bases. This CDR3 reads CASSSTDGNTIYF. DNA of the CDR3: TGTGCCAGCAGCTCGACAGATGGAAACACCATATATTTT. Supplemented by reference TRBV7-2 and TRBJ1-3, the full variable domain reads GAGVSQSPSNKVTEKGKDVELRCDPISGHTALYWYRQSLGQGLEFLIYFQGNSAPDKSGLPSDRFSAERTGGSVSTLTIQRTQQEDSAVYLCASSSTDGNTIYFGEGSWLTVV.

This chain links TRBV5-1 with TRBJ2-1; 14 bases match TRBD2. The length of the CDR3 is 21 residues. V shed 1 base, J shed 0 bases, and the junction held 12 bases outside the gene matches. From germline, CDR1 is SGHRS and CDR2 YFSETQ. CDR3 residues: CASSLSFGTSGGLPSYNEQFF. For the CDR3, the DNA is TGCGCCAGCAGCTTGAGTTTTGGGACTAGCGGGGGCTTACCCTCCTACAATGAGCAGTTCTTC.

The chain recombines TRBV6-6 with TRBJ1-1; D is perhaps TRBD1 (5 bases). Trimming removed 2 bases from V and 6 bases from J, with 10 bases in between. The CDR3 spans 13 residues. Germline V gives CDR1 MNHNY, CDR2 SVGAGI (reference sequence). The CDR3 protein is CASSYGQGSEAFF. CDR3 DNA sequence: TGTGCCAGCAGTTACGGGCAGGGTTCTGAAGCTTTCTTT.

V usage is TRBV28 and J usage is TRBJ2-7; 10 positions agree with TRBD1. The ends lost 10 bases at V and 3 bases at J; junction bases unmatched: 6. The CDR3 extends over 13 amino acids. CDR1 is MDHEN and CDR2 is SYDVKM in the germline V gene. The CDR3 reads CATRQGAFYEQYF. CDR3 nucleotide sequence: TGTGCCACCCGACAGGGGGCGTTCTACGAGCAGTACTTC.

The chain couples TRBV28 to TRBJ1-2; no reliable D call. This CDR3 contains 13 residues. Looked up from germline, CDR1 is MDHEN and CDR2 is SYDVKM. The V and J ends lost 6 bases and 8 bases respectively, with 16 bases between them. CDR3 sequence: CASRSGRPLGYTF. The DNA of the CDR3 is TGTGCCAGCAGATCCGGACGTCCGCTAGGCTACACCTTC.

The chain couples TRBV7-2 to TRBJ1-1; D is ambiguous. CDR1 is SGHTA and CDR2 is FQGNSA in the germline V gene. V was cut by 5 bases and J by 4 bases, with 20 bases left in between. The length of the CDR3 is 16 residues. The CDR3 sequence is CASSGNPPGRATEAFF. In nucleotides, the CDR3 is TGTGCCAGCAGCGGAAACCCTCCGGGGAGGGCCACTGAAGCTTTCTTT.

The chain employs TRBV12-5 and TRBJ1-3; TRBD1 matches at 7 bases. This CDR3 is 16 amino acids long. Losses at the gene ends were 2 bases for V and 4 bases for J; bases not matched to a gene: 8. Per the germline V gene, CDR1 is LGHNT and CDR2 is FRNRAP. The CDR3 DNA sequence: TGTGCTAGTGGTTTGCGACAGGGTTATAGGGGAAACACCATATATTTT. Residues: CASGLRQGYRGNTIYF.

The CDR3 here is CASSETQYF. The CDR3 nucleotides are TGTGCCAGCTCGGAGACCCAGTACTTC. The V gene is TRBV2, the J gene TRBJ2-5; D ambiguous. The V and J ends lost 8 bases and 5 bases respectively, with 3 bases between them. The germline gives CDR1 SNHLY, CDR2 FYNNEI. CDR3 length equals 9 residues.

This chain connects TRBV6-5 to TRBJ2-3; D unclear. CDR1 MNHEY and CDR2 SVGAGI come from the germline V gene. V was cut by 6 bases and J by 0 bases, with 10 bases left in between. The CDR3 runs 14 residues. The CDR3 DNA reads TGTGCCAGCAGGTTCACCCTTAGCACAGATACGCAGTATTTT. This sequence encodes CASRFTLSTDTQYF.

J is TRBJ2-1 and V is TRBV19; 8 positions match TRBD2. The CDR3 totals 15 residues. Looked up from germline, CDR1 is LNHDA and CDR2 is SQIVND (reference sequence). V gave up 0 bases and J gave up 4 bases; unmatched junction bases: 2. The CDR3 loop is CASSIEVAGYNEQFF. CDR3 sequence (DNA): TGTGCCAGTAGTATAGAGGTAGCGGGATACAATGAGCAGTTCTTC.

The chain carries TRBV27 and TRBJ1-4, with 9 bases lining up with TRBD1. Per germline, CDR1 MNHEY and CDR2 SMNVEV (reference sequence). V trimming: 6 bases; J trimming: 3 bases; junction bases outside the gene matches: 2. The CDR3 runs 14 residues. The chain's CDR3 is CASRRQGANEKLFF. In nucleotides, the CDR3 is TGTGCCAGCAGACGACAGGGGGCTAATGAAAAACTGTTTTTT.

V gene TRBV6-6 combines with J gene TRBJ1-2; TRBD1 agrees at 9 bases. V lost 0 bases, J lost 7 bases, and 0 bases stayed unmatched. This CDR3 spans 13 amino acids. Germline loops: CDR1 MNHNY, CDR2 SVGAGI (reference sequence). The chain's CDR3 is CASSYSTGGGYTF. The CDR3 DNA is TGTGCCAGCAGTTACTCGACAGGGGGTGGCTACACCTTC.

The gene calls are TRBV30 and TRBJ2-5; no clear D gene. The ends were cut back, 1 base at V and 5 bases at J, with 5 bases in the middle. The CDR3 is 11 amino acids. Germline loops: CDR1 GTSNPN, CDR2 SVGIG (reference sequence). CDR3 nucleotide sequence: TGTGCCTGGAGTGCCCGGGAGACCCAGTACTTC. This encodes CAWSARETQYF.

As regards this clone: The sample contains more than one DNA sequence encoding this CDR3. The V call is TRBV7-6, the J call TRBJ2-2; 9 nucleotides agree with TRBD1. CDR1 and CDR2 (germline): SGHVS, FNYEAQ. J lost 5 bases, V lost 6 bases, and 7 bases had no gene match. CDR3 length: 15 amino acids. The CDR3, as DNA: TGTGCCAGCAGAAAGACAGGGGGTCGGACCGGGGAGCTGTTTTTT. This sequence encodes CASRKTGGRTGELFF.

The CDR3 region is CASTWGVSNEKLFF. The CDR3 nucleotides are TGTGCCAGCACCTGGGGGGTGTCTAATGAAAAACTGTTTTTT. V gene TRBV28 combines with J gene TRBJ1-4; D may be TRBD1 (5 bases). V gave up 7 bases and J gave up 3 bases, with 12 bases separating them. The length of the CDR3 is 14 residues. Germline CDR1 is MDHEN and CDR2 is SYDVKM.

The rearrangement uses TRBV7-9 and TRBJ2-6, with TRBD2 matching 10 bases. The CDR3 runs 18 residues. Germline assignment: CDR1 SEHNR and CDR2 FQNEAQ (reference sequence). With 3 bases clipped from V and 1 base from J, the junction kept 6 bases outside the gene matches. CDR3 sequence: CASSFSGRVISGANVLTF. The CDR3 nucleotides are TGTGCCAGCAGCTTCAGCGGGAGGGTAATTTCTGGGGCCAACGTCCTGACTTTC.

The V call is TRBV5-1, the J call TRBJ2-7, with TRBD2 as a possible D gene (6 bases). Trimming pared 0 bases from V and 6 bases from J, leaving 13 bases between. The CDR3 is made up of 14 amino acids. Germline CDR1 SGHRS, CDR2 YFSETQ. For the CDR3, the DNA is TGCGCCAGCAGCTTGGGGGACCGAGCGGGCGAGCAGTACTTC. Its translation is CASSLGDRAGEQYF.

The chain recombines TRBV7-2 with TRBJ1-3, with D unresolved. This CDR3 spans 13 amino acids. V was shortened by 5 bases and J by 4 bases, with 9 bases between the two germline ends. Germline V gives CDR1 SGHTA, CDR2 FQGNSA. CDR3 bases: TGTGCCAGCAGCCCTTCGAACGGAAACACCATATATTTT. Translation gives CASSPSNGNTIYF.

This clone was counted once. This chain uses TRBV6-5 with TRBJ1-4; TRBD1 agrees at 7 bases. This CDR3 spans 14 amino acids. Germline CDR1 MNHEY, CDR2 SVGAGI. V shed 4 bases, J shed 8 bases, and the junction held 7 bases outside the gene matches. The CDR3 DNA sequence: TGTGCCAGCAGTTTGGGACAGCGGGGAGAAAAACTGTTTTTT. Its translation is CASSLGQRGEKLFF.

The gene calls are TRBV7-6 and TRBJ1-2; maybe TRBD1 (6 bases). Germline lookup yields CDR1 SGHVS and CDR2 FNYEAQ. The V and J ends lost 0 bases and 4 bases respectively, with 15 bases between them. The CDR3 is 16 amino acids. The CDR3 region is CASSLAQAGDAYGYTF. CDR3 sequence (DNA): TGTGCCAGCAGCTTAGCGCAGGCAGGGGATGCCTATGGCTACACCTTC.

This chain links TRBV11-2 with TRBJ1-1; a possible D gene is TRBD1 (5 bases). The CDR3 runs 15 residues. Germline CDR1 is SGHAT and CDR2 is FQNNGV. The V end was cut by 7 bases, the J end by 5 bases, with 20 bases between. CDR3 region: CASTSSMGGGTEAFF. The CDR3, as DNA: TGTGCCAGCACCTCTTCCATGGGGGGGGGAACTGAAGCTTTCTTT.

The gene calls are TRBV9 and TRBJ2-3; 13 nucleotides agree with TRBD2. Germline V gene sequence: CDR1 SGDLS, CDR2 YYNGEE. The CDR3 extends over 17 amino acids. The V segment lost 4 bases and the J segment 2 bases; nucleotides outside the gene matches: 7. This chain's CDR3 is CASSPRLAGGITDTQYF. In nucleotides, the CDR3 is TGTGCCAGCAGCCCTCGACTAGCGGGGGGTATCACAGATACGCAGTATTTT. Drawing the rest from reference TRBV9 and TRBJ2-3, the complete variable domain is DSGVTQTPKHLITATGQRVTLRCSPRSGDLSVYWYQQSLDQGLQFLIQYYNGEERAKGNILERFSAQQFPDLHSELNLSSLELGDSALYFCASSPRLAGGITDTQYFGPGTRLTVL.